Presented here are 28 T cell receptor beta chains from one specimen sequenced in a study of CD8 T cells in ankylosing spondylitis (TCRdb year 2017). The protocol used for the library was 5' RACE. The data were produced on an Illumina HiSeq 2500. The public reads were run again by TCRdb, first through fastp at Q25 and then through MiXCR, and only productive beta chains were kept. Records with the same CDR3 protein are collapsed into one entry carrying the most frequent genes and DNA. This sample comprises over 150,000 distinct CDR3 sequences, around 13% of them detected only once. The ten largest clonotypes hold about 15% of the sample. Material for sequencing was blood, either unsorted or a sorted T cell fraction (not recorded which). Receptors were obtained from a male donor with ankylosing spondylitis or in good health (not recorded which).

In DNA form, the CDR3 reads TGTGCCAGCAGATCGGACGGGAACACTGAAGCTTTCTTT. Translated: CASRSDGNTEAFF. The chain joins TRBV6-1 to TRBJ1-1, with D unclear. V dropped 6 bases and J dropped 1 base, with 9 bases sitting between them. Germline loops: CDR1 MNHNS, CDR2 SASEGT. The CDR3 contains 13 residues.

The chain employs TRBV30 and TRBJ2-2; no clear D. The V gene lost 0 bases and the J gene lost 0 bases, with 14 bases spanning the gap. The germline V gene encodes CDR1 GTSNPN and CDR2 SVGIG (reference sequence). The CDR3 totals 17 residues. The CDR3 loop reads CAWSVPCLRTNTGELFF. The CDR3 DNA reads as TGTGCCTGGAGTGTACCGTGTTTGCGTACGAACACCGGGGAGCTGTTTTTT.

This clonotype was recorded a few times. The chain carries TRBV7-9 and TRBJ2-7; D may be TRBD1 (6 bases). Trimming stripped 5 bases from V and 9 bases from J, with 17 bases between. Germline-derived CDR1 and CDR2 are SEHNR and FQNEAQ (reference sequence). The CDR3 contains 13 residues. CDR3 amino acids: CASSPGTREWQYF. In nucleotides, the CDR3 is TGTGCCAGCAGCCCGGGGACAAGAGAATGGCAGTACTTC.

The chain has TRBV7-2 and TRBJ2-1, with 8 positions matching TRBD1. With 3 bases clipped from V and 8 bases from J, the junction kept 9 bases outside the gene matches. The CDR3 length is 15 residues. Germline assignment: CDR1 SGHTA and CDR2 FQGNSA. The CDR3 DNA reads TGTGCCAGCAGCTTTGGACAGGGCTCTGGGGATGAGCAGTTCTTC. Protein: CASSFGQGSGDEQFF.

The chain uses TRBV11-2 and TRBJ2-7; 8 bases line up with TRBD2. The CDR3 covers 17 residues. V dropped 2 bases and J dropped 0; count of bases not matched to a gene: 9. CDR1 and CDR2 from the germline V gene are SGHAT and FQNNGV. The CDR3 reads CASSLSWGGGPSYEQYF. The CDR3 DNA follows: TGTGCCAGCAGCTTAAGTTGGGGCGGGGGGCCCTCCTACGAGCAGTACTTC.

This chain uses TRBV24-1 with TRBJ2-5; D is ambiguous. V was pared by 4 bases and J by 2 bases, with 4 bases between. Germline CDR1 is KGHDR and CDR2 is SFDVKD. CDR3 length: 12 residues. This CDR3 is CATSDSQETQYF. Here the CDR3 DNA reads TGTGCCACCAGTGACAGTCAAGAGACCCAGTACTTC.

The chain joins TRBV5-1 to TRBJ1-2; the D is unclear. The CDR3 extends over 18 amino acids. V was trimmed by 0 bases and J by 0 bases, leaving 18 bases between them. Germline CDR1 SGHRS, CDR2 YFSETQ. This CDR3 is CASSLETPAEIANYGYTF. The CDR3 nucleotides read TGCGCCAGCAGCTTGGAGACCCCGGCCGAAATAGCTAACTATGGCTACACCTTC.

This clonotype has a count of ten or more. V usage is TRBV7-9 and J usage is TRBJ2-1; unclear D gene. V gave up 3 bases and J gave up 9 bases, with 9 bases separating them. This CDR3 spans 12 amino acids. The germline CDR1 and CDR2 sequences are SEHNR and FQNEAQ (reference sequence). The CDR3 loop reads CASSFPLGEQFF. The CDR3 DNA is TGTGCCAGCAGCTTCCCTTTGGGTGAGCAGTTCTTC.

This clonotype was recorded many times. V is TRBV12-3 or TRBV12-4 and J is TRBJ2-2; 10 nucleotides align to TRBD2. The CDR3 runs to 17 residues. V lost 2 bases and J lost 4; bases outside the gene matches: 7. CDR3 bases: TGTGCCAGCAGTTTATATGAAGCGGGAGGGGGCACCGGGGAGCTGTTTTTT. This translates into CASSLYEAGGGTGELFF.

The chain uses TRBV27 and TRBJ2-7, with 9 bases matching TRBD1. Per germline, CDR1 MNHEY and CDR2 SMNVEV (reference sequence). The V segment lost 4 bases and the J segment 4 bases; nucleotides outside the gene matches: 11. The CDR3 has 16 amino acids. As DNA, the CDR3 is TGTGCCAGCAGTTCGTTAACCGGGACAGGGTTGTACGAGCAGTACTTC. As protein: CASSSLTGTGLYEQYF.

This clonotype was seen only once. The chain has TRBV20-1 and TRBJ2-7; D gene ambiguous. The CDR3 contains 13 residues. Trimming pared 0 bases from V and 3 bases from J, leaving 9 bases between. Germline V gene data show CDR1 as DFQATT and CDR2 as SNEGSKA (reference sequence). The CDR3 nucleotides are TGCAGTGCTAGAGAACGGTGGGGCTACGAGCAGTACTTC. It is translated as CSARERWGYEQYF.

This clonotype showed up just a few times. This chain joins TRBV6-5 and TRBJ1-2; unclear D gene. Per the germline V gene, CDR1 is MNHEY and CDR2 is SVGAGI. V was shortened by 4 bases and J by 2 bases, with 11 bases between the two germline ends. There are 14 residues in the CDR3. The CDR3 is CASSFGSTNYGYTF. The DNA for the CDR3 is TGTGCCAGCAGTTTCGGGTCCACCAACTATGGCTACACCTTC.

This clonotype was picked up a small number of times. The V and J genes are TRBV7-8 and TRBJ2-7; D is possibly TRBD1 or TRBD2 (5 bases each). CDR1 is SGHVS, CDR2 FQNEAQ, per germline. The CDR3 covers 15 residues. The germline V and J ends were trimmed by 1 base and 2 bases, with 12 bases remaining between them. The DNA for the CDR3 is TGTGCCAGCAGCTTAGTGGGCAGAGGGGCCTACGAGCAGTACTTC. Protein: CASSLVGRGAYEQYF.

In this sample, this clonotype turned up a few times. V gene TRBV16 combines with J gene TRBJ2-2; TRBD1 is a possible D gene (6 bases). CDR3 size: 16 residues. Trimming took off 4 bases at V and 4 bases at J, with 16 bases between the two ends. Germline lookup yields CDR1 KGHSY and CDR2 FQNENV. The CDR3 loop reads CASSLLLTGPTGELFF. CDR3 coding DNA: TGTGCCAGCAGCCTCCTTCTTACAGGGCCCACCGGGGAGCTGTTTTTT.

The rearrangement links TRBV27 to TRBJ1-5; D call uncertain. The V end lost 2 bases, the J end lost 0 bases, and 8 bases lay between the germline ends. The CDR3 spans 15 residues. Germline-derived CDR1 and CDR2 are MNHEY and SMNVEV (reference sequence). CDR3 amino acids: CASSLAGLSNQPQHF. CDR3 bases: TGTGCCAGCAGTTTAGCGGGTCTTAGCAATCAGCCCCAGCATTTT.

The J gene is TRBJ2-7, the V gene TRBV2, with D maybe TRBD1 (6 bases). The CDR3 consists of 15 residues. Trimming left V 8 bases short and J 2 bases short, with 19 bases between. Looked up from germline, CDR1 is SNHLY and CDR2 is FYNNEI. The CDR3 DNA reads TGTGCCAGCGGGAATCCAGGGGTGGATGCCTACGAGCAGTACTTC. Amino acid sequence: CASGNPGVDAYEQYF.

There are a few counts of this clonotype. The chain combines TRBV18 with TRBJ1-4; TRBD1 agrees at 7 bases. The CDR3 contains 15 residues. J lost 4 bases, V lost 6 bases, and 8 bases had no gene match. CDR1 KGHSH and CDR2 LQKENI come from the germline V gene. CDR3 sequence: CASSEDRASNEKLFF. As DNA, the CDR3 is TGTGCCAGCTCGGAAGACAGGGCTAGTAATGAAAAACTGTTTTTT. The full variable domain, rest sourced from reference TRBV18 and TRBJ1-4, is NAGVMQNPRHLVRRRGQEARLRCSPMKGHSHVYWYRQLPEEGLKFMVYLQKENIIDESGMPKERFSAEFPKEGPSILRIQQVVRGDSAAYFCASSEDRASNEKLFFGSGTQLSVL.

This clonotype was counted only a few times. This chain connects TRBV7-6 to TRBJ2-7, with a tentative D call TRBD2 (6 bases). CDR1 and CDR2 from the germline V gene are SGHVS and FNYEAQ. This CDR3 comprises 15 residues. The V and J ends lost 5 bases and 3 bases respectively, with 17 bases between them. CDR3 coding DNA: TGTGCCAGCAGCAACCGGGAGAAGCTGAACTACGAGCAGTACTTC. It is translated as CASSNREKLNYEQYF. The whole variable domain, remainder taken from reference TRBV7-6 and TRBJ2-7, is GAGVSQSPRYKVTKRGQDVALRCDPISGHVSLYWYRQALGQGPEFLTYFNYEAQQDKSGLPNDRFSAERPEGSISTLTIQRTEQRDSAMYRCASSNREKLNYEQYFGPGTRLTVT.

The genes are TRBV28 and TRBJ2-7; D possibly corresponds to TRBD2 (5 bases). V lost 6 bases and J 7 bases, leaving 19 bases between the germline ends. Germline-derived CDR1 and CDR2 are MDHEN and SYDVKM. This CDR3 spans 14 amino acids. The CDR3 bases are TGTGCCAGCAGGCCCGTAACCGGGATCCAAGAGCAGTACTTC. It encodes CASRPVTGIQEQYF.

This clonotype occurred many times. V gene TRBV4-1 combines with J gene TRBJ1-1, with D possibly being TRBD1 (6 bases). Trimming took off 3 bases at V and 5 bases at J, with 16 bases between the two ends. The CDR3 has 15 residues. Germline loops: CDR1 MGHRA, CDR2 YSYEKL. The CDR3 nucleotides are TGCGCCAGCAGCCACCCCGGAGGGGGGAAGACTGAAGCTTTCTTT. This translates into CASSHPGGGKTEAFF.

This clonotype was seen only a few times. V usage is TRBV5-1 and J usage is TRBJ2-1, with D uncertain. Germline assignment: CDR1 SGHRS and CDR2 YFSETQ. V lost 4 bases, J lost 6 bases, and 14 bases lay in between. The CDR3 is made up of 14 amino acids. DNA of the CDR3: TGCGCCAGCAGCCCGGGCGTCAACGGCAATGAGCAGTTCTTC. It translates to CASSPGVNGNEQFF.

The sample holds many counts of this clonotype. The junction shows a germline mismatch at one end, possibly a read error. V is TRBV7-2 and J is TRBJ2-7; 15 nucleotides align to TRBD2. Germline values: CDR1 SGHTA, CDR2 FQGNSA. The CDR3 length is 15 residues. The CDR3 reads CASSLGLAGGYEQYF. CDR3 sequence (DNA): TGCGCCAGCAGCTTGGGACTAGCGGGAGGCTACGAGCAGTACTTC.

This clonotype rates as large. This rearrangement joins TRBV6-4 to TRBJ2-2; 8 bases line up with TRBD2. CDR1 MRHNA and CDR2 SNTAGT come from the germline V gene. Trimming removed 5 bases from V and 2 bases from J; junction bases left unmatched: 4. This CDR3 spans 15 amino acids. The CDR3 loop is CASSKAGVNTGELFF. The CDR3 DNA is TGTGCCAGCAGTAAAGCGGGAGTTAACACCGGGGAGCTGTTTTTT.

This chain uses TRBV30 with TRBJ2-1; 8 bases are shared with TRBD2. The CDR3 is 14 amino acids. Germline trimming cut 1 base from V and 5 bases from J; bases unmatched to any gene: 4. CDR1 GTSNPN and CDR2 SVGIG come from the germline V gene (reference sequence). The CDR3 bases are TGTGCCTGGAGTGCCGGGACTAGGAACAATGAGCAGTTCTTC. Translating gives CAWSAGTRNNEQFF.

This clonotype was observed a handful of times. The V and J genes are TRBV30 and TRBJ1-5; 9 nucleotides align to TRBD1. The V segment lost 2 bases and the J segment 0 bases; nucleotides outside the gene matches: 8. The CDR3 runs 17 residues. From germline, CDR1 is GTSNPN and CDR2 SVGIG (reference sequence). This CDR3 is CAWSPRWDRDSNQPQHF. In DNA form, the CDR3 reads TGTGCCTGGAGTCCGAGATGGGACAGGGATAGCAATCAGCCCCAGCATTTT.

The chain combines TRBV12-3 or TRBV12-4 with TRBJ2-5; TRBD1 matches at 10 bases. CDR3 length equals 15 residues. Trimming cost V 2 bases and J 5 bases; bases outside gene matches: 5. CDR3 bases: TGTGCCAGCAGTTTAAGGACAGGGGGGTGGGAGACCCAGTACTTC. Residues: CASSLRTGGWETQYF.

V gene TRBV5-1 combines with J gene TRBJ2-3, with 8 positions matching TRBD1. Trimming cost V 0 bases and J 3 bases; bases outside gene matches: 3. Germline V lookup: CDR1 SGHRS, CDR2 YFSETQ. The CDR3 is made up of 15 amino acids. The DNA for the CDR3 is TGCGCCAGCAGCTTGGGACAGGGGAGGACAGATACGCAGTATTTT. Its translation is CASSLGQGRTDTQYF.

There are a few counts of this clonotype. V gene TRBV5-1 combines with J gene TRBJ2-2; TRBD2 aligns across 15 bases. There are 16 residues in the CDR3. The J segment lost 7 bases and the V segment lost 4 bases, leaving 5 bases of the junction unmatched. CDR1 and CDR2 from the germline V gene are SGHRS and YFSETQ. CDR3 residues: CASSEGLAGGHGELFF. DNA of the CDR3: TGCGCCAGCAGCGAGGGACTAGCGGGGGGTCACGGGGAGCTGTTTTTT.